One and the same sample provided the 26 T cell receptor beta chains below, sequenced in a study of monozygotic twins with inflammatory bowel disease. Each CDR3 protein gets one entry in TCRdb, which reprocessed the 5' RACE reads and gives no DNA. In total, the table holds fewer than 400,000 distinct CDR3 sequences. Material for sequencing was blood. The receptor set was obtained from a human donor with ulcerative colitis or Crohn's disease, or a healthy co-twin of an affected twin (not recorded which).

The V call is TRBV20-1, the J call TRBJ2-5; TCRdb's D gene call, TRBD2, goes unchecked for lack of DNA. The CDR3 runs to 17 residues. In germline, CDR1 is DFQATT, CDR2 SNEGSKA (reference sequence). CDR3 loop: CSARHTEREAAPGTQYF.

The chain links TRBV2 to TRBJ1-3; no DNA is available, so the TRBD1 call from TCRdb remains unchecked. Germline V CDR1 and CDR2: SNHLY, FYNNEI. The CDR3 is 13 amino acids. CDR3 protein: CASSPRGGNTIYF.

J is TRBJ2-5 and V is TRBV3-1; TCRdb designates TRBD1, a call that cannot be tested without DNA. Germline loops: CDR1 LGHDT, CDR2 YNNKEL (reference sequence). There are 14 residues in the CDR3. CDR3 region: CASSHTPSGETQYF.

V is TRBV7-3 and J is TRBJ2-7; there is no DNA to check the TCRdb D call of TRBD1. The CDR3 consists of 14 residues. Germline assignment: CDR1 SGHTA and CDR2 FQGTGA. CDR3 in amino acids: CASSVIGGGYEQYF.

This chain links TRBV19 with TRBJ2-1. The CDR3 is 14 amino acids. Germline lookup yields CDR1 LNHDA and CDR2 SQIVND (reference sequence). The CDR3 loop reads CASSISASYNEQFF.

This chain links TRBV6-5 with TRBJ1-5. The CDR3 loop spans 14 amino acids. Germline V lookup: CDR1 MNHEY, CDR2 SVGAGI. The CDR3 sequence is CASSYGDGNQPQHF.

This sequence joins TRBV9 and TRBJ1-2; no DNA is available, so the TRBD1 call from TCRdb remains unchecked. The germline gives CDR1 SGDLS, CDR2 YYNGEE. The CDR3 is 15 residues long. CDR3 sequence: CASSPRGGGDYGYTF.

The CDR3 sequence is CATNMEGDNEQFF. J is TRBJ2-1 and V is TRBV10-3; the TCRdb D gene call, TRBD1, has no DNA to confirm it. This CDR3 contains 13 residues. The germline gives CDR1 ENHRY, CDR2 SYGVKD.

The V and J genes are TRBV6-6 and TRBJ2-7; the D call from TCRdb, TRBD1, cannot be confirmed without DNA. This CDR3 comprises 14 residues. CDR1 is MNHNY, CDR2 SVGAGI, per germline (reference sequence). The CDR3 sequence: CASQNRGYSYEQYF.

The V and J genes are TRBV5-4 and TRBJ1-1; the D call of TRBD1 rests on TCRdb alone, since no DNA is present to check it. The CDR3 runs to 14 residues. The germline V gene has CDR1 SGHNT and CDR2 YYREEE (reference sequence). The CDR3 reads CASSFGTGVFRAFF.

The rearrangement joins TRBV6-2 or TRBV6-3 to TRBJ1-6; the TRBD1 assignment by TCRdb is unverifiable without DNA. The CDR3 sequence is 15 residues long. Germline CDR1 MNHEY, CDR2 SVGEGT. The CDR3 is CASSSGQVNNSPLHF.

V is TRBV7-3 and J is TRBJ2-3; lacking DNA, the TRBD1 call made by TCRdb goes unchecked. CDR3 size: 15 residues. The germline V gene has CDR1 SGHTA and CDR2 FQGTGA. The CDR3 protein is CASSPRTGRADTQYF. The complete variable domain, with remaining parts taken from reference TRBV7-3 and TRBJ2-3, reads GAGVSQTPSNKVTEKGKYVELRCDPISGHTALYWYRQSLGQGPEFLIYFQGTGAADDSGLPNDRFFAVRPEGSVSTLKIQRTERGDSAVYLCASSPRTGRADTQYFGPGTRLTVL.

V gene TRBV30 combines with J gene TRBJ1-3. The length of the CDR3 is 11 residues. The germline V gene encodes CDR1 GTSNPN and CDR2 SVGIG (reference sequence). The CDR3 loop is CAWALDNTIYF.

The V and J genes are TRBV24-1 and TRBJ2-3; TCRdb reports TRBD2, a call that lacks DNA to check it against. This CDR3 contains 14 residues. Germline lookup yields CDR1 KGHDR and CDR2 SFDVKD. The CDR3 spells CATSTSGITDTQYF.

The CDR3 sequence: CASSLNLRGADTGELFF. This rearrangement joins TRBV5-1 to TRBJ2-2; the D call from TCRdb, TRBD1, cannot be confirmed without DNA. The CDR3 has 17 residues. The germline V gene has CDR1 SGHRS and CDR2 YFSETQ.

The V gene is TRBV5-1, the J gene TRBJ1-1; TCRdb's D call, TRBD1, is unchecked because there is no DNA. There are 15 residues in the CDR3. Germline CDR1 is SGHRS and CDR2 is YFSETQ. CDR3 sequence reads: CASSTRQGENTEAFF. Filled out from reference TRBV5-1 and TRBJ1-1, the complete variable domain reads KAGVTQTPRYLIKTRGQQVTLSCSPISGHRSVSWYQQTPGQGLQFLFEYFSETQRNKGNFPGRFSGRQFSNSRSEMNVSTLELGDSALYLCASSTRQGENTEAFFGQGTRLTVV.

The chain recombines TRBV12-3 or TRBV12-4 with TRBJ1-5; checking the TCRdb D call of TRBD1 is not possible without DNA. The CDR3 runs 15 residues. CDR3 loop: CASSRGQGWNQPQHF.

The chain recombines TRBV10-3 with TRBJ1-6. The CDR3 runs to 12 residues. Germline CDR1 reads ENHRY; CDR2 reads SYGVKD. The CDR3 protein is CAISEDRRRLHF.

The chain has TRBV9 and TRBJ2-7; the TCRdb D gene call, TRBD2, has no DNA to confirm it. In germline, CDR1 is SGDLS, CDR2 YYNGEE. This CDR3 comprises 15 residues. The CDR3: CASSVGTSGSYEQYF.

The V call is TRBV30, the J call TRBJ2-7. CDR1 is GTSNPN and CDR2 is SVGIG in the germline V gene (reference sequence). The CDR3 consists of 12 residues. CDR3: CAWQREYYEQYF. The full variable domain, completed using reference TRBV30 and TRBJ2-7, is SQTIHQWPATLVQPVGSPLSLECTVEGTSNPNLYWYRQAAGRGLQLLFYSVGIGQISSEVPQNLSASRPQDRQFILSSKKLLLSDSGFYLCAWQREYYEQYFGPGTRLTVT.

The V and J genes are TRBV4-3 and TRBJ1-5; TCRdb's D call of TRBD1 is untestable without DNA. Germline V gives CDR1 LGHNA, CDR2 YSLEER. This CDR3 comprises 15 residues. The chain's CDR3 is CASSLLKGENQPQHF.

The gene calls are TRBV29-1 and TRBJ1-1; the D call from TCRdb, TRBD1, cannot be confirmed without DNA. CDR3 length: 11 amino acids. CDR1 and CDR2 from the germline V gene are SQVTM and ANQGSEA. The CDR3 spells CSVGRTGQAFF.

The CDR3 sequence is CASSLVFSQNTEAFF. This rearrangement joins TRBV7-2 to TRBJ1-1. Germline loops: CDR1 SGHTA, CDR2 FQGNSA. The CDR3 sequence is 15 residues long.

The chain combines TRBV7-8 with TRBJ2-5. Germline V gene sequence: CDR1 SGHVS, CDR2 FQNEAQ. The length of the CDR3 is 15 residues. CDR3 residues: CASSSGFFLRETQYF.

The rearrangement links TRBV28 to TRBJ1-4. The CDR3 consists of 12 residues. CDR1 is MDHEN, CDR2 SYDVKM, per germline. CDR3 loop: CASSLSGEKLFF. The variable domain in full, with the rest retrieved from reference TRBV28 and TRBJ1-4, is DVKVTQSSRYLVKRTGEKVFLECVQDMDHENMFWYRQDPGLGLRLIYFSYDVKMKEKGDIPEGYSVSREKKERFSLILESASTNQTSMYLCASSLSGEKLFFGSGTQLSVL.

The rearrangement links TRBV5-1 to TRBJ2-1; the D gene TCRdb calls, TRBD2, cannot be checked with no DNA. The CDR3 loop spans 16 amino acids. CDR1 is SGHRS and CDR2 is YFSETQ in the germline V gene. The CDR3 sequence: CASSGGRLAGVGEQFF.